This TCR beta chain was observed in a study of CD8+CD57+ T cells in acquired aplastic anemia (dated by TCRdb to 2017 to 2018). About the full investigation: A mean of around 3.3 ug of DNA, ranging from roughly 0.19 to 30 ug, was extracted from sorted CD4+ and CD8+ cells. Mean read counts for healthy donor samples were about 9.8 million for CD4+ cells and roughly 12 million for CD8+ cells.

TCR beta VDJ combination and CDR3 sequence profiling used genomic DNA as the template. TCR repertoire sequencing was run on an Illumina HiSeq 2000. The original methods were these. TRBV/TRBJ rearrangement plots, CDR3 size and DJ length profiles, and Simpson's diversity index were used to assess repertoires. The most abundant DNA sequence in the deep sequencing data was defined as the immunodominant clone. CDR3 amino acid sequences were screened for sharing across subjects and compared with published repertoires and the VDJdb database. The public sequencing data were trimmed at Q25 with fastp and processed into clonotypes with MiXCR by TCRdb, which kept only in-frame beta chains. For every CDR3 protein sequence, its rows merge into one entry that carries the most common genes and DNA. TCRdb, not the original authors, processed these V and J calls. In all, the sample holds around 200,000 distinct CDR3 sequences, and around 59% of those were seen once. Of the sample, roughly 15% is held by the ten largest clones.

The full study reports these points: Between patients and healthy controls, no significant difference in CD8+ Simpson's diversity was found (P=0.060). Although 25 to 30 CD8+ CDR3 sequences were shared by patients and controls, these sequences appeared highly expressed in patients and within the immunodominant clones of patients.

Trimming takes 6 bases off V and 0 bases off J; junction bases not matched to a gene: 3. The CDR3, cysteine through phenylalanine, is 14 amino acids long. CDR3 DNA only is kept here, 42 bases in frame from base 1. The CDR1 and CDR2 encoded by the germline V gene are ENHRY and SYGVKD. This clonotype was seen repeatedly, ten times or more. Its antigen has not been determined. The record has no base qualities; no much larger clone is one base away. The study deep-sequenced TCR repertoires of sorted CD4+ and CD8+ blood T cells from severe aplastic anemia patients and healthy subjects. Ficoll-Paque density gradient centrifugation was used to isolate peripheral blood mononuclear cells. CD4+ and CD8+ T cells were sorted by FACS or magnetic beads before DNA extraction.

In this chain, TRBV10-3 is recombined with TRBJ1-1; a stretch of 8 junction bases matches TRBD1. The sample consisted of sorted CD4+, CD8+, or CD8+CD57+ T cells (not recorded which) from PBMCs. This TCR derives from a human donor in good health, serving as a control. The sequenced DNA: TGTGCCATCAGGCGGACAGGGCTGAACACTGAAGCTTTCTTT. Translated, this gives CAIRRTGLNTEAFF.